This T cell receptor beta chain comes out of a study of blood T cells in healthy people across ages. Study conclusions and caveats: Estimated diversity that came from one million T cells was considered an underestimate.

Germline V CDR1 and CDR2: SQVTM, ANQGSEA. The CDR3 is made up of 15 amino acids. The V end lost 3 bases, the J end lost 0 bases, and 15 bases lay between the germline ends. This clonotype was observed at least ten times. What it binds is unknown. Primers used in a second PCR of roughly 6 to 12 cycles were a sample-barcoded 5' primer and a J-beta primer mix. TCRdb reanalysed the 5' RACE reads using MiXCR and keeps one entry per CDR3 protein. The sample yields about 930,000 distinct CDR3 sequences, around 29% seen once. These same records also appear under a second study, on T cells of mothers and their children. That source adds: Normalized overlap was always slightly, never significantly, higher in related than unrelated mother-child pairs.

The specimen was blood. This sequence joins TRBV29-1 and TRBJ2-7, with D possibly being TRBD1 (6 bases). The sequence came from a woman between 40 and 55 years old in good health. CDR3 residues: CSVDVGRGLSYEQYF. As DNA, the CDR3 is TGCAGCGTTGATGTGGGCAGGGGCCTCTCCTACGAGCAGTACTTC.